What follows describes a single T cell receptor (beta chain). As yet, its antigen is unknown. Germline values: CDR1 LGHNA, CDR2 YNFKEQ. This CDR3 is built from 16 residues. The data derive from a study of monozygotic twins with inflammatory bowel disease. Study-wide points: Part of the variability in patient repertoires may have come from differing immunosuppressive treatments. It was observed that concordant and discordant twins did not differ in repertoire similarity, possibly given limited power. For IBD patients, clonotypes shared with others were fewer than for healthy twins, especially with disease activity.

One entry per CDR3 protein, without DNA, is what TCRdb gives after re-calling the 5' RACE reads. This table lists approximately 400,000 distinct CDR3 sequences. The sequenced material came from blood. The source of this sequence is a human donor with ulcerative colitis or Crohn's disease, or a healthy co-twin of an affected twin (not recorded which). The V and J genes are TRBV4-2 and TRBJ2-3; TCRdb proposes TRBD1, but this gene call is untestable without DNA. CDR3 sequence: CASSQTDRAGADTQYF.